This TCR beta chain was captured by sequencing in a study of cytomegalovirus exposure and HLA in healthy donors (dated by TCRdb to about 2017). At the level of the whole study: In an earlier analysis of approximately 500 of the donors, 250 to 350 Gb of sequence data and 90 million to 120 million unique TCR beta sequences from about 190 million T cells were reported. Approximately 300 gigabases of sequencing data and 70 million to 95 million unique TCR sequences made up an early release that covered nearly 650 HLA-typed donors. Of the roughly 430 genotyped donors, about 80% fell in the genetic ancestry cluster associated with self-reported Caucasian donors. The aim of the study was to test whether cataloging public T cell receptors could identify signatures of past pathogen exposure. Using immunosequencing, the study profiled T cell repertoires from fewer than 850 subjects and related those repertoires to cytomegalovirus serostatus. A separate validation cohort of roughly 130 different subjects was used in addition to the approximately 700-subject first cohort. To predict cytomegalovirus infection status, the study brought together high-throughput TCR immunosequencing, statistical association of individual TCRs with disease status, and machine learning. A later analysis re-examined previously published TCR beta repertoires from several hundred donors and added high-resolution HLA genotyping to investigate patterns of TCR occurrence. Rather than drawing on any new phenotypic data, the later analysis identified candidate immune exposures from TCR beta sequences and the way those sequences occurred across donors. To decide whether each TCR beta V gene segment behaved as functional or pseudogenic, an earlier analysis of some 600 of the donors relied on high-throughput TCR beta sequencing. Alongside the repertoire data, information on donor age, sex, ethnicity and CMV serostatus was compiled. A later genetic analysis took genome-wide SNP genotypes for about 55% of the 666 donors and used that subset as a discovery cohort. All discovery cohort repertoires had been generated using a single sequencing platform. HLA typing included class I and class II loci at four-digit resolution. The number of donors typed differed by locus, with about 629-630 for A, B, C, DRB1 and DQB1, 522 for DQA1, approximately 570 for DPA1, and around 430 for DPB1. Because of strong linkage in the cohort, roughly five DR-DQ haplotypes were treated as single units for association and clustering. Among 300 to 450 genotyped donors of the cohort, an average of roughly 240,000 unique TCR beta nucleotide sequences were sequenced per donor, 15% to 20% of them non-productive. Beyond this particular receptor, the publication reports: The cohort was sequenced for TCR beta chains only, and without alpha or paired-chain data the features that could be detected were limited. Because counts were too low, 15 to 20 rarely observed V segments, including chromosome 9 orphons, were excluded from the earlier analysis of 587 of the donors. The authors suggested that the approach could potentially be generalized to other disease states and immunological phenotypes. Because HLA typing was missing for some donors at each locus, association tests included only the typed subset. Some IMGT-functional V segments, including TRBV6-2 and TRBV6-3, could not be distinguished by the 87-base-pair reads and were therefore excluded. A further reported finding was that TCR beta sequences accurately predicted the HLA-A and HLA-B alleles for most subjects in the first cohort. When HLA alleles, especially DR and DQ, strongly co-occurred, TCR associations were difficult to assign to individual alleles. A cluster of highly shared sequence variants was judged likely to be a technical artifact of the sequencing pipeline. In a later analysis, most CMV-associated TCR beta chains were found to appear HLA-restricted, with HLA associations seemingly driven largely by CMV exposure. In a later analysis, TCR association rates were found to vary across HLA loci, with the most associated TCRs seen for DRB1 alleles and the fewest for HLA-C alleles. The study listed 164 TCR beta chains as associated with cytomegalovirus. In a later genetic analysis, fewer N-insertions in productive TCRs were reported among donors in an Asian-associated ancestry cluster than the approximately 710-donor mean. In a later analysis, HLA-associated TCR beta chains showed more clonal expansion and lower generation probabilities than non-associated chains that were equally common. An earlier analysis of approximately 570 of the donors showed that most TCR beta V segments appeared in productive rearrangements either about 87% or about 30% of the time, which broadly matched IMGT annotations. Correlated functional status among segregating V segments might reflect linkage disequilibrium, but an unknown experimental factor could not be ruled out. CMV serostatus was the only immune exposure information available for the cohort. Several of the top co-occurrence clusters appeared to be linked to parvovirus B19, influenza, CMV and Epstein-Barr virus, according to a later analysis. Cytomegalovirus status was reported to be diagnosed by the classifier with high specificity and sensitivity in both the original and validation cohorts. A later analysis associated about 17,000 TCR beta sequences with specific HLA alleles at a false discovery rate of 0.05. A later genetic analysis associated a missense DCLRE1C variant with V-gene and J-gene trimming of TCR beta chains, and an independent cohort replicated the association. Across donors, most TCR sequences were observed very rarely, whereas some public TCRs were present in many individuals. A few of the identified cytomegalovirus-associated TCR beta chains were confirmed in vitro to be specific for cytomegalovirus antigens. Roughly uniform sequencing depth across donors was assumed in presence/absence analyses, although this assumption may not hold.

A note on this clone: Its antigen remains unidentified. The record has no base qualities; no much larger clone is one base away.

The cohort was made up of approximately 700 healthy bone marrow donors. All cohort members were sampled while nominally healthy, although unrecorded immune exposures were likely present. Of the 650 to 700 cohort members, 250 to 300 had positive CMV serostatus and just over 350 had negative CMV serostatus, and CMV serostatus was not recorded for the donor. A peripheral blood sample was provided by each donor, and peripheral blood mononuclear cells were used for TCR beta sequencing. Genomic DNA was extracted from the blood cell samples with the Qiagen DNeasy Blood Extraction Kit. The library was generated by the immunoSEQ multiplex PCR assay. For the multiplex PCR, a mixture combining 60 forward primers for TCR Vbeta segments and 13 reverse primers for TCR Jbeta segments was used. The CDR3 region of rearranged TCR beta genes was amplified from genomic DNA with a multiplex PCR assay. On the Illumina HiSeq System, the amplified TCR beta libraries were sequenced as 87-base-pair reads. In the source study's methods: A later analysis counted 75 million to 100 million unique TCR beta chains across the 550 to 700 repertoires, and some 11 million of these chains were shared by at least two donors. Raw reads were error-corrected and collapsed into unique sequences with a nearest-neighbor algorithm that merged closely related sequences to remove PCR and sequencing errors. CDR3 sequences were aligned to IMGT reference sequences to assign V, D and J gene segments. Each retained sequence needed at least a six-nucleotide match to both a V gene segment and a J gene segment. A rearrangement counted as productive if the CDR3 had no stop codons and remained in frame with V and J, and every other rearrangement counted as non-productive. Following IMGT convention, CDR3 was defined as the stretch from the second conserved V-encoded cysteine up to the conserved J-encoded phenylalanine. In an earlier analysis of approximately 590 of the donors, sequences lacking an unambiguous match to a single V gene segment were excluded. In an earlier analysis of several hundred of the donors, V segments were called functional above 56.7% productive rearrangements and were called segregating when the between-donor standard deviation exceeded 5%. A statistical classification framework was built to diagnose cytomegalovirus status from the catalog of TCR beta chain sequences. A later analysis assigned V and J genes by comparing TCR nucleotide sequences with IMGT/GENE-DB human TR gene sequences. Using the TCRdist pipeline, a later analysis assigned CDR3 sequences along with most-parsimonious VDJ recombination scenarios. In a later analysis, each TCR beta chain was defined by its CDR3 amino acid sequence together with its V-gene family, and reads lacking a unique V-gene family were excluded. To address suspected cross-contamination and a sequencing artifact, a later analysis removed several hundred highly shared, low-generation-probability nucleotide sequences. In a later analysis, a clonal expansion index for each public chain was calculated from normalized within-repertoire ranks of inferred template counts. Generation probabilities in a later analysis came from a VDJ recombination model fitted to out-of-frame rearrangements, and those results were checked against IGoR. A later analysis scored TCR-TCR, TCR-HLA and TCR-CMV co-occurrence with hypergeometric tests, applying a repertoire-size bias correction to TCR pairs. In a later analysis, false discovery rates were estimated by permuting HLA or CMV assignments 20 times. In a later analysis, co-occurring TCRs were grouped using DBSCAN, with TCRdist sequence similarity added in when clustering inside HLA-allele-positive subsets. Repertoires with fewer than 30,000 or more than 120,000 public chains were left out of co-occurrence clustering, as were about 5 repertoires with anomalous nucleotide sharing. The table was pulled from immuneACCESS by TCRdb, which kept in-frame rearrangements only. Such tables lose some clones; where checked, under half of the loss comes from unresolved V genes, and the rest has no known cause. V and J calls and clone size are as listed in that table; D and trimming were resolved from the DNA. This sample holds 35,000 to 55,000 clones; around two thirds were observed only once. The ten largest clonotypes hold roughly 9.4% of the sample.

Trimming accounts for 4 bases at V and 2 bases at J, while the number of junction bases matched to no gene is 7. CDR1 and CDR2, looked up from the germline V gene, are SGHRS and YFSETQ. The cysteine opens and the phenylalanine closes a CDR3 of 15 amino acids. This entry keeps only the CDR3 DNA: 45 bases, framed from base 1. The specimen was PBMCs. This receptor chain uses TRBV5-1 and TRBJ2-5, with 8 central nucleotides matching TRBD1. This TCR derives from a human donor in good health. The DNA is TGCGCCAGCAGCCGGGGGACAGGAGGACAAGAGACCCAGTACTTC. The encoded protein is CASSRGTGGQETQYF.